These 8 T cell receptor beta chains came from one sample sequenced in a study of cytomegalovirus exposure and HLA in healthy donors. PCR employed 60 Vbeta and 13 Jbeta primers. Libraries were prepared by immunoSEQ multiplex PCR; TCRdb keeps only in-frame clonotypes and omits some of them. The table lists about 160,000 clones, over 60% of them singletons. Sequencing was carried out using PBMCs. These receptors were obtained from a woman in her 40s in good health and CMV-seronegative.

This chain links TRBV6-5 with TRBJ1-2; unclear D gene. Trimming shortened V by 4 bases and J by 7 bases, and 13 bases separated the two germline ends. CDR3 length: 13 amino acids. Germline V gene lookup returns CDR1 MNHEY and CDR2 SVGAGI. DNA of the CDR3: TGTGCCAGCAGTTTACGAGGATTTGGTGGCTACACCTTC. It yields the protein CASSLRGFGGYTF.

This clone has only a few counts. The rearrangement joins TRBV10-2 to TRBJ1-2; D is undetermined. Trimming stripped 4 bases from V and 4 bases from J, with 10 bases between. Germline V gene data show CDR1 as WSHSY and CDR2 as SAAADI. The CDR3 contains 13 residues. CDR3 DNA: TGCGCCAGCAGTGTGGCCAGAATCTATGGCTACACCTTC. As protein: CASSVARIYGYTF.

The gene calls are TRBV9 and TRBJ2-1; TRBD1 aligns across 11 bases. The CDR3 is 16 residues long. Germline-derived CDR1 and CDR2 are SGDLS and YYNGEE. V shed 0 bases, J shed 3 bases, and the junction held 2 bases outside the gene matches. The CDR3 spells CASSVVGTGGYNEQFF. For the CDR3, the DNA is TGTGCCAGCAGCGTAGTCGGGACAGGGGGCTACAATGAGCAGTTCTTC.

This clone was observed once. This CDR3 reads CASSLGPGTGGYGYTF. Here the CDR3 DNA reads TGCGCCAGCAGCTTGGGGCCCGGGACAGGGGGTTATGGCTACACCTTC. The chain uses TRBV5-1 and TRBJ1-2; 11 positions match TRBD1. Germline lookup yields CDR1 SGHRS and CDR2 YFSETQ. This CDR3 has 16 residues. J was trimmed by 5 bases and V by 0 bases; bases with no gene match: 6.

The chain combines TRBV5-1 with TRBJ1-1; D call uncertain. The CDR3 loop spans 14 amino acids. CDR1 is SGHRS, CDR2 YFSETQ, per germline. Trimming took 0 bases from V and 0 from J, leaving 6 bases between them. The CDR3 loop reads CASSLAVLNTEAFF. The CDR3 DNA reads as TGCGCCAGCAGCTTGGCAGTCTTGAACACTGAAGCTTTCTTT.

This clone has more than one count but fewer than ten. The chain has TRBV7-3 and TRBJ2-5; the D gene is possibly TRBD2 (5 bases). The length of the CDR3 is 16 residues. Looked up from germline, CDR1 is SGHTA and CDR2 is FQGTGA. Trimming pared 2 bases from V and 5 bases from J, leaving 18 bases between. This CDR3 is CASSLGAAVDLETQYF. Written as DNA, the CDR3 is TGTGCCAGCAGCTTAGGAGCGGCAGTTGATCTGGAGACCCAGTACTTC.

In DNA form, the CDR3 reads TGTGCCAGCAGTCGGGGGGGCGGAGATACGCAGTATTTT. It specifies CASSRGGGDTQYF. This sequence joins TRBV28 and TRBJ2-3, with 8 bases lining up with TRBD2. V shed 5 bases and J 5 bases; nucleotides not matched to a gene: 3. Germline V gene sequence: CDR1 MDHEN, CDR2 SYDVKM. The CDR3 covers 13 residues.

This sequence joins TRBV6-5 and TRBJ2-3; 11 bases are shared with TRBD2. The germline gives CDR1 MNHEY, CDR2 SVGAGI. Losses at the gene ends were 6 bases for V and 2 bases for J; bases not matched to a gene: 1. The length of the CDR3 is 14 residues. The chain's CDR3 is CASRLAGVTDTQYF. For the CDR3, the DNA is TGTGCCAGCAGACTAGCGGGGGTCACAGATACGCAGTATTTT.